Each of the 22 T cell receptor beta chains below was sequenced from the same sample in a study of shared T cell receptors in the human thymus. Data came from immunoSEQ multiplex PCR; TCRdb stores just in-frame clones and leaves some out. The repertoire holds 700,000 or so clones, with around 85% as singletons. The sample was also reused in another study, on human thymus T cells.

Sequencing was done on a sample of thymocytes. These receptors were obtained from a girl less than two years old with a congenital heart defect.

This clone was seen a few times. This chain uses TRBV27 with TRBJ1-2; 8 nucleotides match TRBD1. This CDR3 is 14 amino acids long. V shed 5 bases and J 4 bases; nucleotides not matched to a gene: 6. The germline V gene has CDR1 MNHEY and CDR2 SMNVEV (reference sequence). In DNA, the CDR3 is TGTGCCAGCAGTCCGGGACAGGACTGCTATGGCTACACCTTC. Translated, it gives CASSPGQDCYGYTF.

CDR3 coding DNA: TGTGCCAGCAGCTCAACTCCCGGGACTAGCGGGGGGGCCGAGCAGTTCTTC. Translation: CASSSTPGTSGGAEQFF. The rearrangement links TRBV11-2 to TRBJ2-1; the match to TRBD2 covers 16 bases. Germline trimming cut 4 bases from V and 10 bases from J; bases unmatched to any gene: 10. The length of the CDR3 is 17 residues. From germline, CDR1 is SGHAT and CDR2 FQNNGV. Based on the CDR3 plus reference TRBV11-2 and TRBJ2-1, the full variable domain is EAGVAQSPRYKIIEKRQSVAFWCNPISGHATLYWYQQILGQGPKLLIQFQNNGVVDDSQLPKDRFSAERLKGVDSTLKIQPAKLEDSAVYLCASSSTPGTSGGAEQFFGPGTRLTVL.

The J gene is TRBJ1-6, the V gene TRBV6-5; maybe TRBD1 (6 bases). The V gene lost 4 bases and the J gene lost 5 bases, with 15 bases spanning the gap. This CDR3 is built from 16 residues. Germline CDR1 and CDR2: MNHEY and SVGAGI. CDR3 DNA sequence: TGTGCCAGCAGTTCACAGGGAAGGTTCCATAATTCACCCCTCCACTTT. Translating it yields CASSSQGRFHNSPLHF.

The chain employs TRBV5-4 and TRBJ2-1; 12 positions agree with TRBD2. The trim removed 5 bases at V and 13 bases at J, leaving 10 bases unmatched. CDR1 SGHNT and CDR2 YYREEE come from the germline V gene (reference sequence). The CDR3 is 14 amino acids. This CDR3 is CASRYGLAGTRQFF. CDR3 nucleotides: TGTGCCAGCAGATATGGACTAGCGGGGACCCGACAGTTCTTC.

The V gene is TRBV2, the J gene TRBJ2-2, with D possibly matching TRBD1 (5 bases). The V end lost 2 bases, the J end lost 0 bases, and 7 bases lay between the germline ends. The CDR3 length is 15 residues. The germline V gene encodes CDR1 SNHLY and CDR2 FYNNEI. The chain's CDR3 is CASSELTANTGELFF. Here the CDR3 DNA reads TGTGCCAGCAGTGAATTGACAGCGAACACCGGGGAGCTGTTTTTT. The full variable domain, completed using reference TRBV2 and TRBJ2-2, is EPEVTQTPSHQVTQMGQEVILRCVPISNHLYFYWYRQILGQKVEFLVSFYNNEISEKSEIFDDQFSVERPDGSNFTLKIRSTKLEDSAMYFCASSELTANTGELFFGEGSRLTVL.

The chain employs TRBV5-1 and TRBJ2-1; the match to TRBD2 covers 11 bases. CDR3 length: 18 amino acids. Germline assignment: CDR1 SGHRS and CDR2 YFSETQ. Trimming removed 3 bases from V and 2 bases from J; junction bases left unmatched: 10. CDR3 residues: CASSWISSGGPPYNEQFF. CDR3 sequence (DNA): TGCGCCAGCAGCTGGATTTCTAGCGGGGGGCCCCCCTACAATGAGCAGTTCTTC.

The chain combines TRBV6-5 with TRBJ1-1; D call uncertain. Trimming shortened V by 6 bases and J by 1 base, and 6 bases separated the two germline ends. The germline V gene encodes CDR1 MNHEY and CDR2 SVGAGI. This CDR3 region has 12 residues. The CDR3 bases are TGTGCCAGCAGCCCCCAGAACACTGAAGCTTTCTTT. Protein product: CASSPQNTEAFF.

The V and J genes are TRBV11-2 and TRBJ2-1; 10 bases are a match to TRBD2. The CDR3 has 16 amino acids. Per the germline V gene, CDR1 is SGHAT and CDR2 is FQNNGV. V shed 0 bases and J 5 bases; nucleotides not matched to a gene: 4. CDR3 sequence (DNA): TGTGCCAGCAGCTTAGAGTCTAGCGGGGGCCACAATGAGCAGTTCTTC. Translated: CASSLESSGGHNEQFF.

The table lists this clone with a few counts. The CDR3 loop is CASSQGRDIKFF. The CDR3 nucleotides read TGTGCCAGCAGCCAAGGACGGGACATTAAGTTCTTC. The V and J genes are TRBV14 and TRBJ2-1, with D possibly matching TRBD1 (6 bases). V was cut by 1 base and J by 14 bases, with 12 bases left in between. The germline V gene has CDR1 SGHDN and CDR2 FVKESK. This CDR3 spans 12 amino acids.

The rearrangement uses TRBV25-1 and TRBJ1-2; TRBD1 matches 7 bases. The CDR3 totals 14 residues. CDR1 and CDR2 (germline): MGHDK, SYGVNS. V shed 2 bases, J shed 5 bases, and the junction held 5 bases outside the gene matches. The CDR3 DNA is TGTGCCAGCAGTGAAAAGGCAGGGGGGTATGGCTACACCTTC. Its translation is CASSEKAGGYGYTF.

The rearrangement uses TRBV4-3 and TRBJ2-7; 7 bases are shared with TRBD1. This CDR3 spans 20 amino acids. V gave up 0 bases and J gave up 0 bases; unmatched junction bases: 17. The V gene's germline CDR1 is LGHNA and CDR2 YSLEER. The CDR3 DNA reads TGCGCCAGCAGCCAAGATGCAGAGACAGGGAGTTTCCCAAGCTCCTACGAGCAGTACTTC. Translated: CASSQDAETGSFPSSYEQYF.

V usage is TRBV6-1 and J usage is TRBJ1-5; D unresolved. V lost 1 base and J lost 7, with 5 bases in between. Germline V CDR1 and CDR2: MNHNS, SASEGT. The CDR3 spans 12 residues. This CDR3 reads CASSEGPQPQHF. The CDR3 nucleotides are TGTGCCAGCAGTGAAGGTCCACAGCCCCAGCATTTT.

The chain recombines TRBV5-6 with TRBJ1-1; TRBD1 might be the D (5 bases). Germline V gives CDR1 SGHDT, CDR2 YYEEEE. The CDR3 runs 15 residues. Trimming cost V 0 bases and J 2 bases, with 11 bases left between them. The DNA for the CDR3 is TGTGCCAGCAGCTTGGCGTCTCAGGGAAACACTGAAGCTTTCTTT. The encoded protein is CASSLASQGNTEAFF.

This clone appeared a few times. V and J are TRBV6-7 and TRBJ1-4, with 9 bases identical to TRBD1. TRBV6-7 is an ORF for which the function is uncertain. The junction had 19 bases not matched to a gene; V was cut back by 7 bases and J by 10 bases. This CDR3 contains 17 residues. CDR3 sequence reads: CASTQSRVGQGMGKLFF. The CDR3 DNA follows: TGTGCCAGCACTCAAAGCCGAGTGGGACAGGGTATGGGAAAACTGTTTTTT.

A single count supports this clone. V and J are TRBV18 and TRBJ1-4, with 7 positions matching TRBD1. Trimming at V came to 5 bases and at J to 8 bases, leaving 14 bases not matched to a gene. The length of the CDR3 is 16 residues. Germline assignment: CDR1 KGHSH and CDR2 LQKENI. CDR3 sequence: CASSWMRTGCREKLFF. CDR3 sequence (DNA): TGTGCCAGCTCATGGATGCGGACAGGCTGTAGAGAAAAACTGTTTTTT.

This chain uses TRBV5-6 with TRBJ2-7; TRBD1 is a possible D gene (6 bases). V was pared by 4 bases and J by 6 bases, with 20 bases between. The germline CDR1 and CDR2 sequences are SGHDT and YYEEEE. This CDR3 has 15 amino acids. CDR3 loop: CASSPFRDTTPEQYF. In nucleotides, the CDR3 is TGTGCCAGCAGCCCGTTCCGGGACACTACTCCCGAGCAGTACTTC.

The chain uses TRBV4-1 and TRBJ2-5; 12 bases are shared with TRBD1. In germline, CDR1 is MGHRA, CDR2 YSYEKL. V was pared by 0 bases and J by 5 bases, with 13 bases of the junction left unmatched. The CDR3 is 19 residues long. The CDR3 DNA reads TGCGCCAGCAGCCAAGAAGTGGGGAAACCGGGACAGGGGGCTGAGACCCAGTACTTC. It encodes CASSQEVGKPGQGAETQYF.

The chain links TRBV10-3 to TRBJ2-5; D is ambiguous. The CDR3 is made up of 13 amino acids. Germline CDR1 is ENHRY and CDR2 is SYGVKD. The V gene lost 2 bases and the J gene lost 1 base, with 5 bases spanning the gap. CDR3 DNA: TGTGCCATCAGTGAGAACTCCCAAGAGACCCAGTACTTC. Amino acids: CAISENSQETQYF.

The chain joins TRBV10-3 to TRBJ1-6, with D perhaps matching TRBD1 (6 bases). From germline, CDR1 is ENHRY and CDR2 SYGVKD. This CDR3 comprises 13 residues. V lost 5 bases and J lost 5, with 7 bases in between. The CDR3 DNA sequence: TGTGCCATCAGTCCAGGGGATAATTCACCCCTCCACTTT. Amino acid sequence: CAISPGDNSPLHF.

The count of this clone is one. The chain couples TRBV28 to TRBJ2-3; D possibly corresponds to TRBD1 (6 bases). The V end was cut by 5 bases, the J end by 4 bases, with 13 bases between. Looked up from germline, CDR1 is MDHEN and CDR2 is SYDVKM. The CDR3 consists of 14 residues. The CDR3 nucleotides are TGTGCCAGCAGTACAGGGTTGGATGCAGATACGCAGTATTTT. Its translation: CASSTGLDADTQYF.

In its sample, this clone was seen once. The chain's CDR3 is CASSMRAEGLGQETQYF. As DNA, the CDR3 is TGTGCCAGTAGTATGAGGGCGGAGGGGTTGGGGCAAGAGACCCAGTACTTC. V and J are TRBV19 and TRBJ2-5, with D possibly matching TRBD2 (6 bases). V lost 3 bases to trimming and J lost 2 bases, with 19 bases between them. Per germline, CDR1 LNHDA and CDR2 SQIVND (reference sequence). This CDR3 contains 17 residues. The full variable domain, in which reference TRBV19 and TRBJ2-5 provide the parts outside the CDR3, is DGGITQSPKYLFRKEGQNVTLSCEQNLNHDAMYWYRQDPGQGLRLIYYSQIVNDFQKGDIAEGYSVSREKKESFPLTVTSAQKNPTAFYLCASSMRAEGLGQETQYFGPGTRLLVL.

Concerning this clone itself: This sample also contains other DNA sequences that code for the same CDR3. The chain combines TRBV4-3 with TRBJ1-1; D uncertain. The CDR3 is made up of 14 amino acids. Germline CDR1 and CDR2: LGHNA and YSLEER. V lost 3 bases and J lost 1, with 9 bases in between. The CDR3 here is CASSQETGNTEAFF. CDR3 sequence (DNA): TGCGCCAGCAGCCAGGAGACGGGGAACACTGAAGCTTTCTTT.